Shown below are 19 T cell receptor beta chains from a single sample sequenced in a study of cytomegalovirus exposure and HLA in healthy donors. PCR employed 60 Vbeta and 13 Jbeta primers. Using immunoSEQ multiplex PCR, the repertoire was profiled, and TCRdb retains in-frame clones only, with some absent. Here the sample table reports about 110,000 clones. The source material was PBMCs. The receptors here all came from a man younger than 45 in good health and CMV-seronegative.

The chain recombines TRBV7-6 with TRBJ2-2; 8 nucleotides match TRBD1. With V trimmed by 5 bases and J by 3 bases, 2 bases remained unmatched. The CDR3 is made up of 14 amino acids. CDR1 is SGHVS, CDR2 FNYEAQ, per germline. In DNA, the CDR3 is TGTGCCAGCAGCCCGGACAGGGACACCGGGGAGCTGTTTTTT. Translating it yields CASSPDRDTGELFF.

The V call is TRBV6-6, the J call TRBJ2-7; no definite D call. The CDR3 length is 14 residues. V dropped 7 bases and J dropped 0 bases, with 13 bases sitting between them. CDR1 and CDR2 (germline): MNHNY, SVGAGI (reference sequence). CDR3 in DNA: TGTGCCAGCACCCAAACAACCCTCTCCTACGAGCAGTACTTC. Amino acids: CASTQTTLSYEQYF.

The genes are TRBV5-1 and TRBJ1-3; 7 nucleotides agree with TRBD1. The CDR3 consists of 13 residues. The V gene end was trimmed by 7 bases and the J gene end by 4 bases; junction bases not matched to a gene: 5. Germline values: CDR1 SGHRS, CDR2 YFSETQ. Here the CDR3 DNA reads TGCGCCAGCTCGACAGGGCTGGGAAACACCATATATTTT. Residues: CASSTGLGNTIYF.

This chain connects TRBV5-1 to TRBJ2-3; 10 positions agree with TRBD1. The CDR3 spans 13 residues. V dropped 4 bases and J dropped 4; count of bases not matched to a gene: 0. Looked up from germline, CDR1 is SGHRS and CDR2 is YFSETQ. CDR3 nucleotides: TGCGCCAGCAGCGGACAGGGGGCAGATACGCAGTATTTT. The encoded protein is CASSGQGADTQYF.

V is TRBV2 and J is TRBJ2-5; unclear D gene. CDR3 size: 14 residues. V was cut by 3 bases and J by 9 bases, with 17 bases left in between. In germline, CDR1 is SNHLY, CDR2 FYNNEI. Written as DNA, the CDR3 is TGTGCCAGCAGTGAGGTACTGGGCCCCGCTGCCCAGTACTTC. This translates into CASSEVLGPAAQYF.

The chain carries TRBV11-2 and TRBJ1-1, with TRBD1 as a possible D gene (5 bases). This CDR3 comprises 14 residues. V lost 0 bases and J lost 6, with 11 bases in between. Germline V gene sequence: CDR1 SGHAT, CDR2 FQNNGV. CDR3 sequence: CASSLEGQWAEAFF. The CDR3 DNA reads as TGTGCCAGCAGCTTAGAGGGGCAGTGGGCTGAAGCTTTCTTT.

The rearrangement uses TRBV28 and TRBJ2-2, with 7 bases that match TRBD1. Trimming cost V 5 bases and J 3 bases; bases outside gene matches: 9. CDR3 size: 16 residues. The V gene's germline CDR1 is MDHEN and CDR2 SYDVKM. CDR3 sequence reads: CASSTDREKHTGELFF. The CDR3 nucleotides read TGTGCCAGCAGTACCGACAGGGAAAAGCACACCGGGGAGCTGTTTTTT. Full variable domain (outside the CDR3, taken from reference TRBV28 and TRBJ2-2): DVKVTQSSRYLVKRTGEKVFLECVQDMDHENMFWYRQDPGLGLRLIYFSYDVKMKEKGDIPEGYSVSREKKERFSLILESASTNQTSMYLCASSTDREKHTGELFFGEGSRLTVL.

Here the CDR3 reads CASSQAIDTAWYGYTF. The CDR3 DNA reads TGTGCCAGCAGCCAAGCTATCGACACCGCGTGGTATGGCTACACCTTC. The chain is built from TRBV4-2 and TRBJ1-2, with D unresolved. The V and J ends lost 1 base and 5 bases respectively, with 17 bases between them. Germline CDR1 and CDR2: LGHNA and YNFKEQ. This CDR3 comprises 16 residues.

The rearrangement uses TRBV7-9 and TRBJ2-7; 7 bases align to TRBD1. Germline V gene data show CDR1 as SEHNR and CDR2 as FQNEAQ (reference sequence). The CDR3 length is 16 residues. V lost 4 bases and J lost 1; bases outside the gene matches: 10. Here the CDR3 DNA reads TGTGCCAGCAGCTCTCTATTCCAACAGGGGTCCTACGAGCAGTACTTC. It specifies CASSSLFQQGSYEQYF. Full variable domain (rest looked up from reference TRBV7-9 and TRBJ2-7): DTGVSQNPRHKITKRGQNVTFRCDPISEHNRLYWYRQTLGQGPEFLTYFQNEAQLEKSRLLSDRFSAERPKGSFSTLEIQRTEQGDSAMYLCASSSLFQQGSYEQYFGPGTRLTVT.

Remarks on this clone: The junction departs from the called germline gene at one end, perhaps through a read error. Other DNA sequences in the same sample also yield this CDR3. The chain links TRBV7-7 to TRBJ2-3; 13 positions agree with TRBD2. The CDR3 contains 16 residues. Germline lookup yields CDR1 SSHAT and CDR2 FNYEAQ (reference sequence). The CDR3 coding sequence is TGTGCCAGCAGCGCGACTAGCGGGAGGCTAACAGATACGCAATATTTT. Translating it yields CASSATSGRLTDTQYF.

CDR3 DNA sequence: TGTGCCAGCAGCGCCCTACAGGGCCCACAAGAGACCCAGTACTTC. Protein sequence: CASSALQGPQETQYF. The chain links TRBV7-2 to TRBJ2-5; possible D gene TRBD1, 6 bases. Germline lookup yields CDR1 SGHTA and CDR2 FQGNSA. CDR3 size: 15 residues. V lost 5 bases, J lost 2 bases, and 15 bases lay in between.

The V call is TRBV6-5, the J call TRBJ1-2; D not resolved. The V end lost 5 bases, the J end lost 0 bases, and 4 bases lay between the germline ends. The CDR3 is 12 residues long. From germline, CDR1 is MNHEY and CDR2 SVGAGI. CDR3 nucleotide sequence: TGTGCCAGCAGTGGAGCTAACTATGGCTACACCTTC. It is translated as CASSGANYGYTF.

The chain carries TRBV19 and TRBJ1-5; D gene ambiguous. The CDR3 runs 17 residues. V lost 5 bases to trimming and J lost 5 bases, with 22 bases between them. Germline CDR1 reads LNHDA; CDR2 reads SQIVND (reference sequence). CDR3 residues: CASSPYTGRARDQPQHF. DNA for the CDR3: TGTGCCAGTAGTCCATACACCGGGAGGGCTCGGGATCAGCCCCAGCATTTT. Filled out from reference TRBV19 and TRBJ1-5, the complete variable domain reads DGGITQSPKYLFRKEGQNVTLSCEQNLNHDAMYWYRQDPGQGLRLIYYSQIVNDFQKGDIAEGYSVSREKKESFPLTVTSAQKNPTAFYLCASSPYTGRARDQPQHFGDGTRLSIL.

The chain employs TRBV5-4 and TRBJ1-3; the match to TRBD1 covers 7 bases. This CDR3 has 19 residues. V lost 1 base, J lost 1 base, and 14 bases stayed unmatched. CDR1 and CDR2 from the germline V gene are SGHNT and YYREEE (reference sequence). The CDR3 region is CASSLSLISQGQSGNTIYF. The CDR3 bases are TGTGCCAGCAGCTTGAGCCTCATTTCACAGGGGCAGTCTGGAAACACCATATATTTT.

This chain links TRBV2 with TRBJ2-3, with D possibly matching TRBD1 (6 bases). CDR1 is SNHLY, CDR2 FYNNEI, per germline. Trimming took 11 bases from V and 0 from J, leaving 33 bases between them. The CDR3 totals 20 residues. The CDR3 spells CAQQGYKEYSKSSSTDTQYF. The CDR3 nucleotides read TGTGCCCAGCAGGGGTACAAGGAGTACAGTAAGAGTTCTAGCACAGATACGCAGTATTTT.

J is TRBJ2-7 and V is TRBV25-1; no reliable D call. The V and J ends lost 4 bases and 4 bases respectively, with 11 bases between them. CDR3 length: 13 residues. Looked up from germline, CDR1 is MGHDK and CDR2 is SYGVNS. The DNA of the CDR3 is TGTGCCAGCAGTGCCCAGTCTAGGTACGAGCAGTACTTC. It yields the protein CASSAQSRYEQYF.

DNA for the CDR3: TGTGCCAGTAGTATTCCAGGGTGGACAACAGAACAGCCCCAGCATTTT. Its translation: CASSIPGWTTEQPQHF. V is TRBV19 and J is TRBJ1-5, with D perhaps TRBD1 (5 bases). Deletions cut 3 bases from V and 7 bases from J, with 19 bases between. Per the germline V gene, CDR1 is LNHDA and CDR2 is SQIVND (reference sequence). This CDR3 region has 16 residues.

The rearrangement links TRBV30 to TRBJ1-4, with TRBD1 as a possible D gene (5 bases). V was trimmed by 1 base and J by 3 bases, leaving 9 bases between them. The CDR3 is 14 amino acids. Germline loops: CDR1 GTSNPN, CDR2 SVGIG (reference sequence). CDR3 protein: CAWSGVGANEKLFF. The CDR3 DNA sequence: TGTGCCTGGAGTGGGGTAGGGGCTAATGAAAAACTGTTTTTT.

This chain connects TRBV7-8 to TRBJ2-1; TRBD1 might be the D (6 bases). The V gene lost 1 base and the J gene lost 12 bases, with 16 bases spanning the gap. CDR3 length: 14 amino acids. Germline values: CDR1 SGHVS, CDR2 FQNEAQ. In DNA, the CDR3 is TGTGCCAGCAGCTTAGGCAGGGGACCATACGGGCAGTTCTTC. Its translation: CASSLGRGPYGQFF.